The text below deals with one TCR beta chain. Its target is unknown. Data came from immunoSEQ multiplex PCR; TCRdb stores just in-frame clones and leaves some out. Among approximately 99,000 clones, approximately 94% were seen once, and the ten largest hold roughly 0.17%. The source of the sample is a study of OX40 agonist ivuxolimab in advanced cancers. At the level of the study: Patients were roughly 87% male with ages roughly 20 to 80, mean about 54. Study-wide findings and caveats: Partial responders dosed at 0.1-3.0 mg/kg displayed clonal expansion ranking among the lowest. The investigators did not determine what antigen specificity the expanded peripheral T cells had.

Germline V lookup: CDR1 SGHTA, CDR2 FQGTGA. The V end lost 5 bases, the J end lost 1 base, and 11 bases lay between the germline ends. This CDR3 is 14 amino acids long. The sequence was obtained from an adult with an advanced solid tumor such as melanoma, head and neck, liver or kidney cancer. The chain joins TRBV7-3 to TRBJ1-1, with D maybe TRBD1 (5 bases). Sequences were derived from CD4+ or CD8+ T cells sorted from blood, sampled in a trial of the OX40 agonist ivuxolimab. The CDR3 DNA follows: TGTGCCAGCAGCCCCGAGAGGGGGAACACTGAAGCTTTCTTT. Its translation is CASSPERGNTEAFF.